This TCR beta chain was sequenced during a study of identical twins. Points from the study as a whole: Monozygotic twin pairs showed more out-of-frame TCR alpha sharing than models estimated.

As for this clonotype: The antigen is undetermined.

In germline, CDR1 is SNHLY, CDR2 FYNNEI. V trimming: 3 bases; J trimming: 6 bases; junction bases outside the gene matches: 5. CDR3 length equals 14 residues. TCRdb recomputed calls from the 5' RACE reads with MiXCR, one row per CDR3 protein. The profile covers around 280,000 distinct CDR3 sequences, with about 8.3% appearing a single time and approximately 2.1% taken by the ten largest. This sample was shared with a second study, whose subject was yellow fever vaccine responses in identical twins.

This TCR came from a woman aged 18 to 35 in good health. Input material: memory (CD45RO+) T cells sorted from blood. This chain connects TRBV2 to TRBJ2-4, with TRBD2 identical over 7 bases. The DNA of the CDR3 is TGTGCCAGCAGTGATATCGGGGGGATAAACATTCAGTACTTC. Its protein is CASSDIGGINIQYF.